The sequence of this T cell receptor beta chain was determined in a study of shared clonotypes between healthy human individuals. Original data processing: ImmunoSEQ gave junction-only sequences without quality scores, so filtering differed. Assay: immunoSEQ multiplex PCR; the TCRdb copy retains only in-frame clones and omits some. From that table come the V and J calls and clone size; the DNA was used to work out D and trimming. The sample contains some 2,100,000 clones, 90% to 97% of which appear only once. In germline, CDR1 is MNHNS, CDR2 SASEGT. There are 16 residues in the CDR3. J was trimmed by 0 bases and V by 0 bases; bases with no gene match: 5.

Sequenced material: naive CD4+ T cells sorted from blood. Subset reported: CD45RA+ positively selected. The gene calls are TRBV6-1 and TRBJ2-7; 7 bases line up with TRBD2. The sequence was collected from a young man in good health. The CDR3 reads CASSEAGGVSSYEQYF. CDR3 bases: TGTGCCAGCAGTGAAGCGGGGGGGGTGAGCTCCTACGAGCAGTACTTC.